These 14 T cell receptor beta chains originate from one sample sequenced in a study of blood T cell repertoires in COVID-19. Measured with immunoSEQ multiplex PCR; TCRdb has only the in-frame clones, and not every one. Of about 250,000 clones listed, about 85% were seen once; the top ten hold 3%. The specimen sequenced was peripheral blood. The source of these receptors is a young man with active or convalescent COVID-19.

This chain joins TRBV6-2 or TRBV6-3 and TRBJ2-2, with TRBD2 identical over 9 bases. V lost 0 bases and J lost 7; bases outside the gene matches: 12. The germline CDR1 and CDR2 sequences are MNHEY and SVGEGT. The CDR3 spans 18 residues. The CDR3 DNA follows: TGTGCCAGCAGTTACTCCCTTACGGCGGGGGGGCTTGGCGGGGAGCTGTTTTTT. Translating it yields CASSYSLTAGGLGGELFF.

This sequence joins TRBV5-1 and TRBJ2-7; 11 positions match TRBD2. Germline CDR1 SGHRS, CDR2 YFSETQ. The CDR3 totals 15 residues. The J segment lost 0 bases and the V segment lost 4 bases, leaving 3 bases of the junction unmatched. Here the CDR3 DNA reads TGCGCCAGCAGCCTTACTAGCGGGAGCTCCTACGAGCAGTACTTC. Translating gives CASSLTSGSSYEQYF. The variable domain in full, completed from reference TRBV5-1 and TRBJ2-7, reads KAGVTQTPRYLIKTRGQQVTLSCSPISGHRSVSWYQQTPGQGLQFLFEYFSETQRNKGNFPGRFSGRQFSNSRSEMNVSTLELGDSALYLCASSLTSGSSYEQYFGPGTRLTVT.

This clone was counted between two and nine times. This rearrangement joins TRBV4-1 to TRBJ2-7; 8 bases fit TRBD1. The length of the CDR3 is 15 residues. Germline V gives CDR1 MGHRA, CDR2 YSYEKL. V was clipped by 4 bases and J by 7 bases; unmatched bases: 12. CDR3 region: CASSPSLGQAEEQYF. The CDR3 DNA reads TGCGCCAGCAGCCCGTCCCTGGGACAGGCGGAAGAGCAGTACTTC.

The V call is TRBV28, the J call TRBJ2-1; a weak D match, TRBD2 (5 bases). The CDR3 is made up of 12 amino acids. The germline V gene encodes CDR1 MDHEN and CDR2 SYDVKM. Trimming removed 9 bases at V and 0 bases at J, with 6 bases between. The chain's CDR3 is CASSVSYNEQFF. The CDR3 DNA reads TGTGCCAGTAGCGTCTCCTACAATGAGCAGTTCTTC. The whole variable domain, filled in from reference TRBV28 and TRBJ2-1, reads DVKVTQSSRYLVKRTGEKVFLECVQDMDHENMFWYRQDPGLGLRLIYFSYDVKMKEKGDIPEGYSVSREKKERFSLILESASTNQTSMYLCASSVSYNEQFFGPGTRLTVL.

V is TRBV18 and J is TRBJ2-2, with no clear D. Trimming removed 0 bases at V and 4 bases at J, with 9 bases between. CDR3 length equals 15 residues. Germline values: CDR1 KGHSH, CDR2 LQKENI. Written as DNA, the CDR3 is TGTGCCAGCTCACCACCCGCTTTTAGCACCGGGGAGCTGTTTTTT. It encodes CASSPPAFSTGELFF. Full variable domain (missing parts from reference TRBV18 and TRBJ2-2): NAGVMQNPRHLVRRRGQEARLRCSPMKGHSHVYWYRQLPEEGLKFMVYLQKENIIDESGMPKERFSAEFPKEGPSILRIQQVVRGDSAAYFCASSPPAFSTGELFFGEGSRLTVL.

As concerns this clone: The conserved final phenylalanine or tryptophan is absent from the CDR3, which likely points to a read error. It is unclear where the CDR3 begins or ends on the DNA, so no DNA is shown, and the CDR3 is as TCRdb lists it. CDR3 loop: CATSDWVLTWGD. The genes are TRBV24-1 and TRBJ1-5. The CDR3 region is 12 residues in length, termini included. CDR1 and CDR2 from the germline V gene are KGHDR and SFDVKD.

The chain employs TRBV27 and TRBJ1-1, with TRBD1 matching over 7 bases. Germline V gene data show CDR1 as MNHEY and CDR2 as SMNVEV (reference sequence). The CDR3 length is 16 residues. The V segment lost 4 bases and the J segment 4 bases; nucleotides outside the gene matches: 12. CDR3 protein: CASSSPATGPITEAFF. CDR3 sequence (DNA): TGTGCCAGCAGTTCCCCTGCGACAGGGCCCATCACTGAAGCTTTCTTT.

This clone has a single count. The genes are TRBV19 and TRBJ1-1; D call uncertain. CDR1 and CDR2 (germline): LNHDA, SQIVND (reference sequence). Trimming shortened V by 3 bases and J by 11 bases, and 16 bases separated the two germline ends. The length of the CDR3 is 13 residues. The CDR3 region is CASSIRMGQPAFF. The CDR3 DNA reads TGTGCCAGTAGTATCAGAATGGGCCAACCGGCTTTCTTT. Full variable domain (remainder filled in from reference TRBV19 and TRBJ1-1): DGGITQSPKYLFRKEGQNVTLSCEQNLNHDAMYWYRQDPGQGLRLIYYSQIVNDFQKGDIAEGYSVSREKKESFPLTVTSAQKNPTAFYLCASSIRMGQPAFFGQGTRLTVV.

This chain uses TRBV25-1 with TRBJ2-2; TRBD2 agrees at 7 bases. V lost 1 base and J lost 1; bases outside the gene matches: 0. CDR1 and CDR2 (germline): MGHDK, SYGVNS. The CDR3 spans 15 residues. The CDR3 region is CASSEWGGNTGELFF. The CDR3 DNA is TGTGCCAGCAGTGAATGGGGGGGGAACACCGGGGAGCTGTTTTTT.

V usage is TRBV30 and J usage is TRBJ2-2, with D perhaps matching TRBD2 (6 bases). Trimming shortened V by 4 bases and J by 2 bases, and 14 bases separated the two germline ends. Germline CDR1 GTSNPN, CDR2 SVGIG (reference sequence). This CDR3 is 15 amino acids long. CDR3 amino acids: CAWNGGALNTGELFF. CDR3 DNA sequence: TGTGCCTGGAACGGGGGAGCCCTAAACACCGGGGAGCTGTTTTTT. Supplemented by reference TRBV30 and TRBJ2-2, the full variable domain reads SQTIHQWPATLVQPVGSPLSLECTVEGTSNPNLYWYRQAAGRGLQLLFYSVGIGQISSEVPQNLSASRPQDRQFILSSKKLLLSDSGFYLCAWNGGALNTGELFFGEGSRLTVL.

V usage is TRBV28 and J usage is TRBJ2-1; D is undetermined. Trimming took off 7 bases at V and 3 bases at J, with 7 bases between the two ends. The germline gives CDR1 MDHEN, CDR2 SYDVKM. This CDR3 region has 12 residues. The CDR3 is CASTSLYNEQFF. CDR3 nucleotide sequence: TGTGCCAGCACTAGTCTCTACAATGAGCAGTTCTTC.

V gene TRBV6-2 or TRBV6-3 combines with J gene TRBJ1-2, with no clear D. In germline, CDR1 is MNHEY, CDR2 SVGEGT. The germline V and J ends were trimmed by 4 bases and 4 bases, with 7 bases remaining between them. The CDR3 has 12 residues. The CDR3 bases are TGTGCCAGCAGTTCGAGATCCTATGGCTACACCTTC. It encodes CASSSRSYGYTF.

This rearrangement joins TRBV9 to TRBJ2-1, with D perhaps matching TRBD2 (6 bases). V was pared by 0 bases and J by 6 bases, with 13 bases between. CDR3 length: 15 amino acids. Germline V gene sequence: CDR1 SGDLS, CDR2 YYNGEE. CDR3 coding DNA: TGTGCCAGCAGCGTAGGACTAGAGATTTCCAATGAGCAGTTCTTC. Translated: CASSVGLEISNEQFF.

The chain couples TRBV6-5 to TRBJ2-4; 7 bases match TRBD1. The CDR3 totals 12 residues. Germline lookup yields CDR1 MNHEY and CDR2 SVGAGI. Losses at the gene ends were 7 bases for V and 4 bases for J; bases not matched to a gene: 1. This chain's CDR3 is CASKGAKNIQYF. CDR3 coding DNA: TGTGCCAGCAAGGGGGCAAAAAACATTCAGTACTTC.